This entry concerns a single TCR beta chain. CDR1 and CDR2 (germline): SNHLY, FYNNEI. The CDR3 has 18 residues. V dropped 3 bases and J dropped 0 bases, with 20 bases sitting between them. The sample belongs to a study of blood T cell repertoires in COVID-19. About the research overall: Acute and convalescent COVID-19 specimens originated in the United States, Italy and Spain. T cells, B-cell-depleted T cells, or PBMCs provided the cDNA or gDNA that served as material.

Under the authors' procedure: Cell counts per sample came from amplifying reference gene primers. The assay was immunoSEQ multiplex PCR, and TCRdb's table has in-frame clones only and misses some. V, J and clone size were drawn from that table, and D and trimming were deduced from the DNA. The sample has 240,000 or so clones, more than 75% seen once. This clonotype was obtained from a woman aged 70 to 79 with active or convalescent COVID-19. Specimen: peripheral blood. The genes are TRBV2 and TRBJ1-1; D is possibly TRBD1 (5 bases). CDR3 region: CASSDAGPSLKMNTEAFF. The CDR3 region has the DNA TGTGCCAGCAGTGACGCAGGGCCAAGCCTGAAAATGAACACTGAAGCTTTCTTT.